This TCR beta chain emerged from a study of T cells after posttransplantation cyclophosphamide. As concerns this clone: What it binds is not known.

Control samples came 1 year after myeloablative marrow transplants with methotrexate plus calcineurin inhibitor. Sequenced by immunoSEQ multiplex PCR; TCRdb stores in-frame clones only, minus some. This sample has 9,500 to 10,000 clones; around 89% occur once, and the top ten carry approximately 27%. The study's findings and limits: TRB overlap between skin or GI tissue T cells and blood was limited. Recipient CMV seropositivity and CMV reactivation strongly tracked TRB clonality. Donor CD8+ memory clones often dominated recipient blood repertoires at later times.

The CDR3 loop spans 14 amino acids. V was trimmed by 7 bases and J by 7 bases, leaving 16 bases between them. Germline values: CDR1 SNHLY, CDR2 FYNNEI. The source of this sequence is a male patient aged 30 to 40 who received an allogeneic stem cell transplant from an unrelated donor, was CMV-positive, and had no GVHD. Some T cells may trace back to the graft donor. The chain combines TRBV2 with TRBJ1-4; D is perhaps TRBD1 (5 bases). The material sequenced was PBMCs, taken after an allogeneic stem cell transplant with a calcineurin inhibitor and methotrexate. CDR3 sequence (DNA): TGTGCCAGCACCGAGCAGGGAACGGGTGAAAAACTGTTTTTT. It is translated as CASTEQGTGEKLFF.